These T cell receptor beta chains were read from a single sample in a study of T cell responses to AZD1222 COVID-19 vaccine. The assay was immunoSEQ multiplex PCR, and TCRdb's table has in-frame clones only and misses some. The sample lists 90,000 to 150,000 clones, more than 75% occurring once. The source material was peripheral blood, sampled on day 0 of AZD1222 vaccination. The receptors were sampled from an adult in good health. The CDR3 runs from the conserved cysteine through the conserved F or W.

v_call: TRBV6-5; j_call: TRBJ1-2; cdr3_aa: CASSYSGGNYGYTF
v_call: TRBV7-6; j_call: TRBJ1-2; cdr3_aa: CASSLEAQQGYGYTF
v_call: TRBV4-3; j_call: TRBJ2-3; cdr3_aa: CASSQDGAGGAYTDTQYF
v_call: TRBV27; j_call: TRBJ2-1; cdr3_aa: CASSRSGGYNEQFF
v_call: TRBV5-1; j_call: TRBJ1-3; cdr3_aa: CASSLGGWRLYGNTIYF
v_call: TRBV6-5; j_call: TRBJ2-2; cdr3_aa: CASKGGGWNTGELFF
v_call: TRBV18; j_call: TRBJ1-3; cdr3_aa: CASSPDRSSGNTIYF
v_call: TRBV6-2/TRBV6-3; j_call: TRBJ2-1; cdr3_aa: CASSPHGGLITSYEQFF
v_call: TRBV7-2; j_call: TRBJ1-1; cdr3_aa: CASSLLMDTEAFF
v_call: TRBV6-5; j_call: TRBJ2-5; cdr3_aa: CASSYQGRDGETQYF
v_call: TRBV14; j_call: TRBJ1-1; cdr3_aa: CASSQRTGKLNTEAFF
v_call: TRBV5-6; j_call: TRBJ2-5; cdr3_aa: CASSLGDRGRETQYF
v_call: TRBV23-1; j_call: TRBJ1-2; cdr3_aa: CASSQETGIANGYTF
v_call: TRBV5-6; j_call: TRBJ2-3; cdr3_aa: CASSPFVTDYSTDTQYF
v_call: TRBV18; j_call: TRBJ1-4; cdr3_aa: CASSFDRGYEKLFF
v_call: TRBV6-5; j_call: TRBJ1-4; cdr3_aa: CASARGNEKLFF
v_call: TRBV11-3; j_call: TRBJ2-1; cdr3_aa: CASSLDQTASGGNEQFF
v_call: TRBV6-5; j_call: TRBJ1-2; cdr3_aa: CASSYLGQGGYGYTF
v_call: TRBV21-1; j_call: TRBJ1-1; cdr3_aa: CARGCMNTEAFF
v_call: TRBV12-3/TRBV12-4; j_call: TRBJ2-5; cdr3_aa: CASSLWGGETQYF
v_call: TRBV3-1/TRBV3-2; j_call: TRBJ2-5; cdr3_aa: CASSQGLAGVEGGTQYF
v_call: TRBV6-2/TRBV6-3; j_call: TRBJ2-3; cdr3_aa: CASGQFDTQYF
v_call: TRBV5-8; j_call: TRBJ1-3; cdr3_aa: CASSLRGSGNTIYF
v_call: TRBV4-3; j_call: TRBJ2-4; cdr3_aa: CASSQEREIGPPDF
v_call: TRBV6-6; j_call: TRBJ2-3; cdr3_aa: CASSDPGRGGRQYF
v_call: TRBV2; j_call: TRBJ1-1; cdr3_aa: CASAPGGGTEAFF
v_call: TRBV27; j_call: TRBJ1-5; cdr3_aa: CASRALTGQPQHF